The clone carrying this T cell receptor beta chain was observed a few times. This record comes from a study of cytomegalovirus exposure and HLA in healthy donors. PCR was performed using 60 Vbeta and 13 Jbeta primers. TCRdb keeps only in-frame clones here, not all; method: immunoSEQ multiplex PCR. The table lists some 90,000 clones, 77% of them singletons, with approximately 2% in the top ten. The CDR3 is made up of 14 amino acids. Trimming took 5 bases from V and 6 from J; bases not matched to a gene: 5. Germline V gives CDR1 MNHEY, CDR2 SVGAGI. This TCR derives from a boy aged 10-17 years in good health and CMV-seronegative. The sequencing input was PBMCs. This chain links TRBV6-5 with TRBJ2-2, with 8 bases identical to TRBD1. The CDR3 sequence is CASSRQGLAGELFF. As DNA, the CDR3 is TGTGCCAGCAGTCGACAGGGGTTGGCCGGGGAGCTGTTTTTT.